The TCR beta chain described here comes from a study of regulatory T cells in long-lasting Graves disease. Assembly of TCR beta libraries relied on iRepertoire HTBI primers together with Arm-PCR of CDR3 regions. Via MiXCR, TCRdb re-called the multiplex PCR reads, giving one row per CDR3 protein. Of roughly 410,000 distinct CDR3 sequences listed, 15% are singletons. This clonotype came up many times. The germline V gene has CDR1 SGHAT and CDR2 FQNNGV. The trim removed 7 bases at V and 6 bases at J, leaving 19 bases unmatched. The CDR3 runs to 17 residues. The time point was: newly diagnosed GD, antithyroid drugs for less than 3 months. The authors made the TCR library using RNA they extracted from PBMCs. Xi'an, China, was home to the endocrinology department that provided patients. This sample was shared with a second study, whose subject was T cells in Graves' hyperthyroidism and ophthalmopathy.

This sequence was found in a woman aged 40 to 50 with Graves disease. This sequence joins TRBV11-2 and TRBJ2-7; TRBD2 matches at 9 bases. The specimen comprised peripheral blood mononuclear cells (PBMCs), sampled at new diagnosis, from a patient treated with antithyroid drugs. The CDR3 here is CASKIGPGSGRVIEQYF. Here the CDR3 DNA reads TGTGCCAGCAAAATAGGGCCAGGTAGCGGGAGAGTCATCGAGCAGTACTTC. The variable domain in full, completed from reference TRBV11-2 and TRBJ2-7, reads EAGVAQSPRYKIIEKRQSVAFWCNPISGHATLYWYQQILGQGPKLLIQFQNNGVVDDSQLPKDRFSAERLKGVDSTLKIQPAKLEDSAVYLCASKIGPGSGRVIEQYFGPGTRLTVT.